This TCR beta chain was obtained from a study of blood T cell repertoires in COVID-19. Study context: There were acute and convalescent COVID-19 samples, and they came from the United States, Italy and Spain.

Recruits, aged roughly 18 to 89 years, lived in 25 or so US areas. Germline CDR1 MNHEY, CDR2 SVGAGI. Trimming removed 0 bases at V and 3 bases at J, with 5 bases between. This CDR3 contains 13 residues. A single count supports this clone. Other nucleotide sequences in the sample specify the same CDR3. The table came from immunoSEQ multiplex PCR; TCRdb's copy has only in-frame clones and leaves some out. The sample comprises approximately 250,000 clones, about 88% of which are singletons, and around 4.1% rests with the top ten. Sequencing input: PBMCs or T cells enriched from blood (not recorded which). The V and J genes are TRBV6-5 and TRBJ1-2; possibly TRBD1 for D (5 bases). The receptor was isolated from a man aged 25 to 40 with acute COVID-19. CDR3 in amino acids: CASSYSTDYGYTF. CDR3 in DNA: TGTGCCAGCAGTTACTCGACAGACTATGGCTACACCTTC.